These T cell receptor beta chains were read from a single sample in a study of shared clonotypes between healthy human individuals. The method was immunoSEQ multiplex PCR; TCRdb's version includes in-frame clones alone and lacks a portion of them. This sample yields about 1 million clones, of which approximately 72% are seen a single time; approximately 1.5% belongs to the top ten. Sequencing input: memory CD4+ T cells sorted from blood. The receptors here all came from a man in his late teens or twenties in good health. CDR3s include the opening cysteine and the closing phenylalanine or tryptophan. D genes are given only for firm matches. Clone size is not always given. Where it is, it says once, few, many or a class for expanded clones.

CDR3 protein,CDR3 DNA,V gene,J gene,D gene,clone size
CASSLGVNQPQHF,TGTGCCAGCAGCTTGGGAGTAAATCAGCCCCAGCATTTT,TRBV5-6,TRBJ1-5,.,.
CASSAMGQGGPGQETQYF,TGTGCCAGCAGCGCCATGGGACAGGGGGGACCCGGCCAAGAGACCCAGTACTTC,TRBV5-6,TRBJ2-5,TRBD1,few
CASSLALTTATAYNEQFF,TGTGCCAGCAGCTTGGCCCTAACTACAGCGACCGCCTACAATGAGCAGTTCTTC,TRBV5-8,TRBJ2-1,.,.
CASSARQGTNTEAFF,TGTGCCAGCAGCGCCAGACAGGGGACGAACACTGAAGCTTTCTTT,TRBV9,TRBJ1-1,TRBD1,.
CASSAVPFEGVSYNEQFF,TGTGCCAGCAGTGCCGTTCCATTCGAGGGAGTGTCCTACAATGAGCAGTTCTTC,TRBV9,TRBJ2-1,.,.
CASSETGGRSPLHF,TGTGCCAGCAGTGAGACAGGGGGCCGTTCACCCCTCCACTTT,TRBV2,TRBJ1-6,TRBD1,.
CASSLSRGSSYNSPLHF,TGTGCCAGCAGTTTATCGAGGGGGAGCTCCTATAATTCACCCCTCCACTTT,TRBV27,TRBJ1-6,.,.
CASSRRDRSTDTQYF,TGTGCCAGCAGCCGTCGCGACAGGTCCACAGATACGCAGTATTTT,TRBV7-2,TRBJ2-3,.,few
CATDRGDGRTEAFF,TGTGCCACCGACAGGGGGGACGGGAGGACTGAAGCTTTCTTT,TRBV19,TRBJ1-1,TRBD1,.
CASSPGLDSYNEQFF,TGTGCCAGCAGCCCTGGACTAGATTCATACAATGAGCAGTTCTTC,TRBV11-2,TRBJ2-1,TRBD2,few
CASSVGSRGEKFEAFF,TGTGCCAGCAGCGTCGGGAGCAGAGGTGAAAAATTCGAAGCTTTCTTT,TRBV5-4,TRBJ1-1,.,.
CAWTHNPAGGYTF,TGTGCCTGGACCCACAACCCGGCGGGAGGCTACACCTTC,TRBV30,TRBJ1-2,.,.
CASSYGGRANEQFF,TGTGCCAGCAGTTATGGGGGGAGGGCTAATGAGCAGTTCTTC,TRBV6-6,TRBJ2-1,TRBD2,.
CASQRQGERTEAFF,TGTGCCAGCCAACGTCAGGGGGAAAGAACTGAAGCTTTCTTT,TRBV27,TRBJ1-1,TRBD1,.
CASRGRGTTGELFF,TGTGCCAGCAGGGGTAGGGGAACCACCGGGGAGCTGTTTTTT,TRBV28,TRBJ2-2,.,.
CASSLGTVGRTGELFF,TGCGCCAGCAGCTTGGGTACGGTGGGGAGAACCGGGGAGCTGTTTTTT,TRBV5-1,TRBJ2-2,.,.
CASSLAEAGGTDTQYF,TGTGCCAGCAGCTTAGCGGAGGCAGGGGGCACAGATACGCAGTATTTT,TRBV11-1,TRBJ2-3,.,.
CALASGGVVSYEQYF,TGTGCCTTGGCTAGCGGGGGGGTAGTCTCCTACGAGCAGTACTTC,TRBV30,TRBJ2-7,TRBD2,.